A single sample is the source of the 30 T cell receptor beta chains below, sequenced in a study of Graves' ophthalmopathy and Graves' hyperthyroidism. The authors amplified TCR beta CDR3 regions, and they did so from RNA transcripts for repertoire sequencing. First-round RT-PCR relied on HTBI primers, and a second-round multiplex PCR came next. TCRdb called the multiplex PCR reads again in MiXCR, with one record for every CDR3 protein. Among roughly 600,000 distinct CDR3 sequences, just under 40% were seen once, and the ten largest hold about 4.2%. Sequenced material: peripheral blood or thyroid tissue (not recorded which). The receptors come from an adult man with Graves' hyperthyroidism.

This clonotype was seen only a few times. This chain's CDR3 is CASRNTATNYGYTF. The CDR3 DNA reads as TGTGCCAGCAGGAACACAGCGACTAACTATGGCTACACCTTC. The chain combines TRBV3-1 with TRBJ1-2, with D unresolved. The CDR3 contains 14 residues. Germline V gene lookup returns CDR1 LGHDT and CDR2 YNNKEL (reference sequence). The germline V and J ends were trimmed by 6 bases and 0 bases, with 11 bases remaining between them.

The sample holds one count of this clonotype. As the CDR3 is not closed by the conserved phenylalanine or tryptophan, this likely results from a read error. Because the CDR3's place on the DNA is in doubt, the DNA is left out and the CDR3 is given as listed by TCRdb. The J gene is TRBJ1-6, the V gene TRBV2. The CDR3 contains 8 residues when both ends are counted. Germline CDR1 is SNHLY and CDR2 is FYNNEI. The CDR3 loop is CASSELSV.

The genes are TRBV24-1 and TRBJ2-4; D remains unclear. Germline-derived CDR1 and CDR2 are KGHDR and SFDVKD. This CDR3 comprises 15 residues. With 4 bases removed from V and 0 bases from J, the gap between germline ends came to 9 bases. The CDR3 loop is CATSDPLGAKNIQYF. CDR3 nucleotides: TGTGCCACCAGTGACCCCTTAGGAGCCAAAAACATTCAGTACTTC.

This clonotype has a count of ten or more. The gene calls are TRBV7-6 and TRBJ2-7, with a weak D call TRBD1 (5 bases). Germline V gives CDR1 SGHVS, CDR2 FNYEAQ. V shed 1 base and J shed 2 bases, with 12 bases lying between them. The CDR3 is made up of 15 amino acids. Here the CDR3 reads CASSLGGKGAYEQYF. CDR3 nucleotide sequence: TGTGCCAGCAGCTTAGGAGGTAAAGGGGCCTACGAGCAGTACTTC.

This clonotype showed up many times. The V gene is TRBV14, the J gene TRBJ2-6; TRBD2 matches 8 bases. V lost 0 bases and J lost 0; bases outside the gene matches: 10. This CDR3 has 20 amino acids. CDR1 and CDR2 from the germline V gene are SGHDN and FVKESK. CDR3 nucleotide sequence: TGTGCCAGCAGCCAAGATCCCCGGAAGCGGGGGAGCTCTGGGGCCAACGTCCTGACTTTC. Protein: CASSQDPRKRGSSGANVLTF.

V usage is TRBV7-6 and J usage is TRBJ2-7; D assignment may be TRBD1 or TRBD2 (5 bases each). The end of the DNA is better explained by TRBJ2-1, so the J call may be wrong. The CDR3 spans 12 residues. Germline V lookup: CDR1 SGHVS, CDR2 FNYEAQ. CDR3 in DNA: TGTGCCAGCAGCCTCCCGGGACGGGAGCAGTTCTTC. Translation: CASSLPGREQFF.

With respect to this clonotype: Just one base apart from a much larger clone, this may be a read error. The chain couples TRBV7-2 to TRBJ1-5, with D perhaps matching TRBD1 (6 bases). Germline V gives CDR1 SGHTA, CDR2 FQGNSA. This CDR3 spans 17 amino acids. The CDR3 reads CASSAGAARYSNQSQHF. In nucleotides, the CDR3 is TGTGCCAGCAGCGCGGGGGCAGCAAGATATAGCAATCAGTCCCAGCATTTT.

The chain couples TRBV15 to TRBJ2-1, with D possibly matching TRBD2 (6 bases). From germline, CDR1 is LNHNV and CDR2 YYDKDF (reference sequence). Trimming cost V 7 bases and J 8 bases, with 15 bases left between them. The CDR3 extends over 13 amino acids. Written as DNA, the CDR3 is TGTGCCACCAAGAATTGGGGGGTTGATGAGCAGTTCTTC. Its translation: CATKNWGVDEQFF.

This clonotype showed up many times. The rearrangement uses TRBV5-1 and TRBJ1-5; D is unclear. This CDR3 region has 15 residues. Per the germline V gene, CDR1 is SGHRS and CDR2 is YFSETQ. V was pared by 5 bases and J by 0 bases, with 12 bases between. The CDR3 here is CASREVPDSNQPQHF. The DNA of the CDR3 is TGCGCCAGCAGAGAGGTCCCCGATAGCAATCAGCCCCAGCATTTT.

This clonotype was observed a single time. This chain joins TRBV7-2 and TRBJ2-7; D possibly matches TRBD1 or TRBD2 (5 bases each). Germline CDR1 reads SGHTA; CDR2 reads FQGNSA. The CDR3 sequence is 13 residues long. V lost 6 bases to trimming and J lost 3 bases, with 12 bases between them. As DNA, the CDR3 is TGTGCCAGCAGTCCGGGACCGGGCTACGAGCAGTACTTC. The encoded protein is CASSPGPGYEQYF. The whole variable domain, filled in from reference TRBV7-2 and TRBJ2-7, reads GAGVSQSPSNKVTEKGKDVELRCDPISGHTALYWYRQSLGQGLEFLIYFQGNSAPDKSGLPSDRFSAERTGGSVSTLTIQRTQQEDSAVYLCASSPGPGYEQYFGPGTRLTVT.

CDR3 loop: CASLAGHEEKLFF. The CDR3 DNA reads as TGTGCCAGCTTAGCGGGACACGAGGAAAAACTGTTTTTT. V usage is TRBV2 and J usage is TRBJ1-4, with a weak D call TRBD1 (6 bases). Germline lookup yields CDR1 SNHLY and CDR2 FYNNEI. V lost 8 bases, J lost 8 bases, and 15 bases lay in between. The length of the CDR3 is 13 residues.

This rearrangement joins TRBV24-1 to TRBJ2-5; tentatively, D is TRBD1 (6 bases). This CDR3 has 15 amino acids. V dropped 1 base and J dropped 3 bases, with 11 bases sitting between them. Germline CDR1 is KGHDR and CDR2 is SFDVKD. CDR3: CATSDFPQGEETQYF. CDR3 coding DNA: TGTGCCACCAGTGATTTCCCACAGGGAGAAGAGACCCAGTACTTC.

In this sample, this clonotype turned up many times. The chain is built from TRBV2 and TRBJ2-7; either TRBD1 or TRBD2 may fit D (5 bases each). The CDR3 sequence is 14 residues long. CDR1 is SNHLY and CDR2 is FYNNEI in the germline V gene. V was pared by 5 bases and J by 2 bases, with 13 bases between. The CDR3 here is CASSSGTATYEQYF. In DNA, the CDR3 is TGTGCCAGCAGTTCCGGGACGGCGACCTACGAGCAGTACTTC.

The chain has TRBV7-9 and TRBJ2-7, with a possible D match to TRBD1 (6 bases). Trimming removed 7 bases at V and 0 bases at J, with 13 bases between. The CDR3 is 14 amino acids. CDR1 is SEHNR, CDR2 FQNEAQ, per germline (reference sequence). In DNA, the CDR3 is TGTGCCAGCAACCACAGGGTGGACTCCTACGAGCAGTACTTC. It specifies CASNHRVDSYEQYF.

This clonotype showed up just a few times. The V gene is TRBV5-1, the J gene TRBJ2-5, with 9 bases fitting TRBD1. The CDR3 runs to 14 residues. Per the germline V gene, CDR1 is SGHRS and CDR2 is YFSETQ. Losses at the gene ends were 4 bases for V and 6 bases for J; bases not matched to a gene: 7. This chain's CDR3 is CASSLGQGRKTQYF. CDR3 DNA: TGCGCCAGCAGCCTCGGACAGGGGCGGAAGACCCAGTACTTC.

The chain joins TRBV7-2 to TRBJ2-5, with TRBD1 matching 10 bases. This CDR3 region has 15 residues. CDR1 SGHTA and CDR2 FQGNSA come from the germline V gene. Losses at the gene ends were 5 bases for V and 7 bases for J; bases not matched to a gene: 10. The CDR3 bases are TGTGCCAGCAGCACCGGACGGGACAGGGGCGGGACCCAGTACTTC. It yields the protein CASSTGRDRGGTQYF.

This clonotype was seen ten or more times. V usage is TRBV5-1 and J usage is TRBJ2-2; 10 positions match TRBD1. Germline CDR1 and CDR2: SGHRS and YFSETQ. The V gene end was trimmed by 3 bases and the J gene end by 4 bases; junction bases not matched to a gene: 0. CDR3 length equals 14 residues. In DNA form, the CDR3 reads TGCGCCAGCAGCTGGGACAGGGGCACCGGGGAGCTGTTTTTT. Translating it yields CASSWDRGTGELFF.

This clonotype occurred a few times. The CDR3 coding sequence is TGTGCCAGCAGTTACACCACACCCGGGCTTTCAACTAATGAAAAACTGTTTTTT. The encoded protein is CASSYTTPGLSTNEKLFF. This sequence joins TRBV6-5 and TRBJ1-4, with unresolved D. Trimming stripped 2 bases from V and 0 bases from J, with 16 bases between. The CDR3 is 18 residues long. Germline assignment: CDR1 MNHEY and CDR2 SVGAGI.

This clonotype was counted ten times or more. V gene TRBV12-3 or TRBV12-4 combines with J gene TRBJ2-7; TRBD1 or TRBD2 may be the D gene (6 bases each). This CDR3 has 14 residues. The V and J ends lost 1 base and 5 bases respectively, with 12 bases between them. The CDR3 DNA is TGTGCCAGCAGTTTAGGACGGGGGCTCGACGAGCAGTACTTC. Its protein is CASSLGRGLDEQYF.

As for this clonotype: An end of the junction differs from the germline gene, which may be a read error. The chain is built from TRBV6-1 and TRBJ1-1; D is ambiguous. The CDR3 length is 14 residues. Germline CDR1 MNHNS, CDR2 SASEGT. The CDR3 DNA reads as TGTGTCAGCAGTTACTCCGGGGTGGGCACTGAAGCTTTCTTT. This translates into CVSSYSGVGTEAFF.

Comment on this clonotype: The junction departs from germline at one end; a sequencing error may be responsible. This chain links TRBV5-5 with TRBJ1-1; unclear D gene. This CDR3 has 12 residues. The germline gives CDR1 SGHKS, CDR2 YYEKEE (reference sequence). CDR3 sequence (DNA): TGTGCCAGCAGCCCATGGAACGCTGAAGCTTTCTTT. It codes for CASSPWNAEAFF.

This clonotype occurred many times. This rearrangement joins TRBV3-1 to TRBJ2-7; D is unclear. Germline CDR1 LGHDT, CDR2 YNNKEL (reference sequence). Trimming left V 1 base short and J 1 base short, with 5 bases between. The CDR3 length is 13 residues. CDR3 nucleotide sequence: TGTGCCAGCAGCCAAGTTCCTTCCTACGAGCAGTACTTC. Its translation: CASSQVPSYEQYF.

This clonotype was recorded only once. The chain uses TRBV20-1 and TRBJ2-7; 11 bases fit TRBD1. With V trimmed by 4 bases and J by 2 bases, 7 bases remained unmatched. The germline V gene has CDR1 DFQATT and CDR2 SNEGSKA (reference sequence). The CDR3 consists of 15 residues. CDR3 amino acids: CSATSDRGLTYEQYF. The CDR3 nucleotides are TGCAGTGCTACCTCGGACAGGGGGCTAACCTACGAGCAGTACTTC.

The chain uses TRBV7-6 and TRBJ2-2; TRBD2 agrees at 8 bases. Per germline, CDR1 SGHVS and CDR2 FNYEAQ. V gave up 4 bases and J gave up 6 bases; unmatched junction bases: 7. CDR3 size: 15 residues. This CDR3 is CASSSNSGTSGELFF. Written as DNA, the CDR3 is TGTGCCAGCAGCTCCAATAGCGGGACCTCCGGGGAGCTGTTTTTT.

Note on this clonotype: At one end, the junction sequence differs from germline, possibly due to a read error. The J gene is TRBJ1-5, the V gene TRBV7-9; 10 nucleotides line up with TRBD1. The length of the CDR3 is 16 residues. Germline-derived CDR1 and CDR2 are SEHNR and FQNEAQ (reference sequence). CDR3 sequence (DNA): TGTGCCAGCAGCAAGGGGACAGGGGCTAGCAGTCAGCCCCAGCATTTT. It codes for CASSKGTGASSQPQHF.

This clonotype came up a few times. The chain employs TRBV28 and TRBJ2-5; D possibly corresponds to TRBD2 (6 bases). Germline assignment: CDR1 MDHEN and CDR2 SYDVKM. This CDR3 has 14 residues. The germline V and J ends were trimmed by 7 bases and 4 bases, with 16 bases remaining between them. The CDR3: CASTTPGVGETQYF. As DNA, the CDR3 is TGTGCCAGCACAACTCCGGGGGTGGGAGAGACCCAGTACTTC.

This clonotype showed up just a few times. CDR3: CASSHGRGKTYEQYF. In DNA, the CDR3 is TGTGCCAGCAGCCATGGCAGGGGAAAAACCTACGAGCAGTACTTC. V gene TRBV9 combines with J gene TRBJ2-7, with D possibly TRBD1 on 6 matching bases. From germline, CDR1 is SGDLS and CDR2 YYNGEE. The CDR3 is 15 residues long. V lost 4 bases, J lost 2 bases, and 16 bases lay in between.

This clonotype has more than one count but fewer than ten. The chain's CDR3 is CASSVEAGGEETQYF. CDR3 DNA sequence: TGTGCCAGCAGCGTTGAGGCAGGGGGCGAGGAGACCCAGTACTTC. The chain combines TRBV7-4 with TRBJ2-5; 8 nucleotides line up with TRBD1. CDR3 length: 15 amino acids. CDR1 and CDR2 (germline): SGHVT, SQSDAQ. Trimming took 5 bases from V and 5 from J; bases not matched to a gene: 10.

This clonotype came up many times. The chain joins TRBV6-5 to TRBJ1-6; D not resolved. The germline V and J ends were trimmed by 1 base and 8 bases, with 3 bases remaining between them. Germline V gene lookup returns CDR1 MNHEY and CDR2 SVGAGI. CDR3 length: 12 residues. CDR3 sequence (DNA): TGTGCCAGCAGTTACTGGGATTCACCCCTCCACTTT. Residues: CASSYWDSPLHF.

The CDR3 sequence is CASSQETSTGELFF. The CDR3 region has the DNA TGTGCCAGCAGCCAAGAGACTTCCACCGGGGAGCTGTTTTTT. The gene calls are TRBV4-2 and TRBJ2-2; no definite D call. CDR3 length: 14 amino acids. The V end was cut by 0 bases, the J end by 4 bases, with 6 bases between. Germline V lookup: CDR1 LGHNA, CDR2 YNFKEQ.